Below, 2 T cell receptor beta chains from the same sample are listed, as sequenced in a study of T cell changes during pregnancy in multiple sclerosis (dated by TCRdb to about 2019). Library construction relied on the immunoSEQ multiplex PCR assay. TCRdb stores this immuneACCESS table with in-frame sequences only. Part of the clones is absent; in the studies checked, under half of the shortfall reflects unresolved V genes, and no reason is known for the rest. The sample table holds about 100,000 clones, of which just over 90% were seen once. The leading ten clones occupy 1% to 1.5% of the sample. Sequencing was performed on peripheral blood, taken in the second trimester of pregnancy. These receptors all come from a female donor with multiple sclerosis, enrolled in a pregnancy study.

The chain carries TRBV14 and TRBJ2-7; D not resolved. V lost 1 base and J lost 4, with 5 bases in between. The CDR3 is made up of 12 amino acids. Germline V gene lookup returns CDR1 SGHDN and CDR2 FVKESK. CDR3 sequence (DNA): TGTGCCAGCAGCCAAGTTAGTTACGAGCAGTACTTC. Its protein is CASSQVSYEQYF.

V and J are TRBV15 and TRBJ1-3; the D gene is possibly TRBD1 (5 bases). Germline CDR1 and CDR2: LNHNV and YYDKDF (reference sequence). The CDR3 runs to 17 residues. Trimming pared 0 bases from V and 0 bases from J, leaving 12 bases between. Here the CDR3 reads CATSRDRTRRSGNTIYF. CDR3 DNA sequence: TGTGCCACCAGCAGAGATCGGACACGCCGCTCTGGAAACACCATATATTTT.